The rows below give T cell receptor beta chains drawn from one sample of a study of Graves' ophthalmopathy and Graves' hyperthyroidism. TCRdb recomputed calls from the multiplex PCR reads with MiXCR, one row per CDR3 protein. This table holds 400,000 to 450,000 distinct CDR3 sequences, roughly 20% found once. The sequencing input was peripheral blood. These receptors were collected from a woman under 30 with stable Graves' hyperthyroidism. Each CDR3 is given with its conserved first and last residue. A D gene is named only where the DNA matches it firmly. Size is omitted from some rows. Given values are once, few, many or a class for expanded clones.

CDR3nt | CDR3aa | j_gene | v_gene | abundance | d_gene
TGCGCCAGCAGGGAGAGACAGGGGGCCCAAGCTTTCTTT | CASRERQGAQAFF | TRBJ1-1 | TRBV5-1 | - | TRBD1
TGTGCCATCAGTGAGTCGAAAGTGGCAGGATCAGACGGCTACACCTTC | CAISESKVAGSDGYTF | TRBJ1-2 | TRBV10-3 | many | -
TGTGCCAGTAGTATATCCGGAGTGGCTTTCTTT | CASSISGVAFF | TRBJ1-1 | TRBV19 | many | -
TGTGCCAGCAGTTACTCGTCGGGACAGGGGATCGGGGAGCTGTTTTTT | CASSYSSGQGIGELFF | TRBJ2-2 | TRBV6-5 | many | TRBD1
TGTGCCTGGGACAGGGGGCAGAACACTGAAGCTTTCTTT | CAWDRGQNTEAFF | TRBJ1-1 | TRBV30 | - | TRBD1
TGTGCCAGCAGGACGGGACAGAATAATTCACCCCTCCACTTT | CASRTGQNNSPLHF | TRBJ1-6 | TRBV6-1 | - | TRBD1
TGCAGTGCTAGAGTTCAGACTAGCCTAAGCTCCTACGAGCAGTACTTC | CSARVQTSLSSYEQYF | TRBJ2-7 | TRBV20-1 | many | TRBD2
TGCGCCAGCAGCCACCCACGGGGGGCTGAGCAGTTCTTC | CASSHPRGAEQFF | TRBJ2-1 | TRBV4-3 | few | -
TGTGCCAGCAGCGTACAGGGTGGGGCCAACGTCCTGACTTTC | CASSVQGGANVLTF | TRBJ2-6 | TRBV7-3 | many | -
TGTGCCAGCAGCTTAGCCACCGGGACAGGGGGGACCGAGCAGTACTTC | CASSLATGTGGTEQYF | TRBJ2-7 | TRBV11-1 | - | TRBD1
TGTGCCAGCAGCTTGGTAGGACACCGCGAGCAGTACTTC | CASSLVGHREQYF | TRBJ2-7 | TRBV5-8 | many | -
TGCAGTGCTAGCCGGGACATGAACACTGAAGCTTTCTTT | CSASRDMNTEAFF | TRBJ1-1 | TRBV20-1 | many | -
TGCAGTGCTAGCCTTCCGCCATCGCTCTACGAGCAGTACTTC | CSASLPPSLYEQYF | TRBJ2-7 | TRBV20-1 | many | -
TGTGCCAGCAGTTTCTCGGAGCAAGAGACCCAGTACTTC | CASSFSEQETQYF | TRBJ2-5 | TRBV12-3/TRBV12-4 | many | -
TGTGCCAGCAGTGAAAGTGGGGCGGGAGGTCGAGCAGATACGCAGTATTTT | CASSESGAGGRADTQYF | TRBJ2-3 | TRBV2 | many | TRBD2
TGCAGTGCTCGTAGGACAGGGACTAGCGAGACCTACGAGCAGTACTTC | CSARRTGTSETYEQYF | TRBJ2-7 | TRBV20-1 | - | TRBD2
TGTGCCAGCAGCCAAGTCTCCGCTGAAGCTTTCTTT | CASSQVSAEAFF | TRBJ1-1 | TRBV3-1 | few | -
TGTGCCAGCAGCGTAGGAAGAGGGTTCTCCTACGAGCAGTACTTC | CASSVGRGFSYEQYF | TRBJ2-7 | TRBV9 | many | -
TGCAGTGCTCCTAGCGGGACCGCTACCTACGAGCAGTACTTC | CSAPSGTATYEQYF | TRBJ2-7 | TRBV20-1 | - | TRBD2
TGCGCCAGCAGCGCGCTCCCGGGTCCCTACGAGCAGTACTTC | CASSALPGPYEQYF | TRBJ2-7 | TRBV5-1 | many | -
TGTGCCAGCAGCACTCGGACTCGGGGGACCTACGAGCAGTACTTC | CASSTRTRGTYEQYF | TRBJ2-7 | TRBV11-2 | many | -
TGTGCCAGCGCGTGGGCGGTCGAGCAGTACTTC | CASAWAVEQYF | TRBJ2-7 | TRBV6-2/TRBV6-3 | many | -
TGTGCCACCAGCAGAGATCGGCTTGGAAACACCATATATTTT | CATSRDRLGNTIYF | TRBJ1-3 | TRBV15 | many | -
TGTGCCAGCAGTGATCCCCATAACACCGGGGAGCTGTTTTTT | CASSDPHNTGELFF | TRBJ2-2 | TRBV25-1 | many | -
TGCAGCGTTGAGAGGCTCTATGGCTACACCTTC | CSVERLYGYTF | TRBJ1-2 | TRBV29-1 | - | -
TGTGCCAGCAGCCCACGCCAGGGGGGCTACACCTTC | CASSPRQGGYTF | TRBJ1-2 | TRBV9 | many | -
TGTGCCAGTAGTATCGCAGGAGCGTTCGAGCAGTACTTC | CASSIAGAFEQYF | TRBJ2-7 | TRBV19 | few | -
TGCGCCAGCAGCTACCGGGCCCGGGGCTACGAGCAGTACTTC | CASSYRARGYEQYF | TRBJ2-7 | TRBV5-1 | many | -
TGTGCCAGCGAGGGACAGCAGAACACCGGGGAGCTGTTTTTT | CASEGQQNTGELFF | TRBJ2-2 | TRBV6-1 | many | TRBD1
TGTGCCAGCAGGTACATTGGACAGAGCTTCGACGAGCAGTACTTC | CASRYIGQSFDEQYF | TRBJ2-7 | TRBV11-2 | - | -
TGTGCCAGCAATTTAGGTCTTGGTAAATCCCCCTACGAGCAGTACTTC | CASNLGLGKSPYEQYF | TRBJ2-7 | TRBV12-3/TRBV12-4 | many | -
TGTGCCAGCAGTTACGAGCTCCCGGGCATTCAGTACTTC | CASSYELPGIQYF | TRBJ2-4 | TRBV6-2/TRBV6-3 | many | -
TGTGCCAGCAGCTTAGTGGGTAAGGCAGCCATGAACACTGAAGCTTTCTTT | CASSLVGKAAMNTEAFF | TRBJ1-1 | TRBV11-2 | few | -
TGTGCCACTATCGGGACTCAAGCCTGGACCGGGGAGCTGTTTTTT | CATIGTQAWTGELFF | TRBJ2-2 | TRBV19 | many | -
TGTGCCAGCAGTGGGACCCCGTCCTACGAGCAGTACTTC | CASSGTPSYEQYF | TRBJ2-7 | TRBV6-1 | many | -
TGCAGTGCTATATTGGGACTAGCGGGAGTCGACGAGCAGTACTTC | CSAILGLAGVDEQYF | TRBJ2-7 | TRBV20-1 | many | TRBD2
TGTGCCAGCATTCAAGGGACAGGGAGCATTCAGCCCCAGCATTTT | CASIQGTGSIQPQHF | TRBJ1-5 | TRBV6-1 | - | TRBD1
TGTGCCAGCAGTCATGGGGGGTCTCAGCCCCAGCATTTT | CASSHGGSQPQHF | TRBJ1-5 | TRBV12-3/TRBV12-4 | many | -
TGTGCCACCAGTGATTTGCGCGGTGATGGGACTAGCGGTAGAGATACGCAGTATTTT | CATSDLRGDGTSGRDTQYF | TRBJ2-3 | TRBV24-1 | few | TRBD2
TGTGCCAGCTACGGGCGGGGACAGGGGGCGCCTGGCTACACCTTC | CASYGRGQGAPGYTF | TRBJ1-2 | TRBV6-1 | - | TRBD1
TGCAGCTCCTGGACAGGGGGCGGCATGAACACTGAAGCTTTCTTT | CSSWTGGGMNTEAFF | TRBJ1-1 | TRBV29-1 | - | TRBD1
TGTGCCAGCAGTTACTCTATGGCAGGGCGGTCCTACGAGCAGTACTTC | CASSYSMAGRSYEQYF | TRBJ2-7 | TRBV6-5 | - | -
TGTGCCAGCAGTTTAGGCCCTGGCAGACCAAATCAGCCCCAGCATTTT | CASSLGPGRPNQPQHF | TRBJ1-5 | TRBV12-3/TRBV12-4 | many | -
TGTGCCAGCAGTGAAGCCCCAGGGATGGGCTTCACTGAAGCTTTCTTT | CASSEAPGMGFTEAFF | TRBJ1-1 | TRBV2 | many | -
TGTGCCAGCAGTTACGTCGGTGAAGCTCGAGCTTTCTTT | CASSYVGEARAFF | TRBJ1-1 | TRBV6-5 | - | -
TGTGCCAGCACCAAAGGGGATCAGCCCCAGCATTTT | CASTKGDQPQHF | TRBJ1-5 | TRBV2 | many | -
TGTGCCAGCAGCGAACGAGGACGCGATGGCTACACCTTC | CASSERGRDGYTF | TRBJ1-2 | TRBV6-1 | many | -